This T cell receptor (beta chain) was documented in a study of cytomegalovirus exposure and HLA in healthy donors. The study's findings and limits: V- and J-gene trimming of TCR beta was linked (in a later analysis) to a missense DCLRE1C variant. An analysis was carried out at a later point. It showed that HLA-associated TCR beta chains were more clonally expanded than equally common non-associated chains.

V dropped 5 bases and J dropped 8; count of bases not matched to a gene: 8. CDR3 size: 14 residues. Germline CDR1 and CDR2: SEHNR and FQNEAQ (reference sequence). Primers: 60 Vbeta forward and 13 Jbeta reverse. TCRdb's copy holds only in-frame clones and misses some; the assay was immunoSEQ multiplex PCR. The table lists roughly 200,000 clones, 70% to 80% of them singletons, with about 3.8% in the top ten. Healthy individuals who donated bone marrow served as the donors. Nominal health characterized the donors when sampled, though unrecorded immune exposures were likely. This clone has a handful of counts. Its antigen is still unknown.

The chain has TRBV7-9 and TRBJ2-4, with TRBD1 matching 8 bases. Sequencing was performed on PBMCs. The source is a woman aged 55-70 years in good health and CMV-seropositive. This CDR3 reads CASSLQGAWDIQYF. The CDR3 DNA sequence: TGTGCCAGCAGCCTCCAGGGGGCGTGGGACATTCAGTACTTC.